This entry lists 24 T cell receptor beta chains sequenced from one sample in a study of blood T cell repertoires in COVID-19. The data were produced by immunoSEQ multiplex PCR, yet TCRdb's version contains in-frame clones alone and is incomplete. The table has 100,000 to 120,000 clones, 85% seen once. Sequencing was performed on peripheral blood. Receptors were obtained from a man aged 45 to 65 with acute or convalescent COVID-19.

This clone was observed a few times. This rearrangement joins TRBV14 to TRBJ1-2; D is perhaps TRBD1 (5 bases). V lost 6 bases, J lost 6 bases, and 17 bases lay in between. The CDR3 loop spans 14 amino acids. The germline gives CDR1 SGHDN, CDR2 FVKESK. For the CDR3, the DNA is TGTGCCAGCAGACATACCTTGGGGGGACATGGCTACACCTTC. This encodes CASRHTLGGHGYTF.

CDR3 protein: CASSLGAGGGETQYF. The DNA for the CDR3 is TGCGCCAGCAGCTTGGGTGCAGGGGGTGGAGAGACCCAGTACTTC. The J gene is TRBJ2-5, the V gene TRBV5-1; TRBD1 agrees at 7 bases. The CDR3 sequence is 15 residues long. V was pared by 0 bases and J by 4 bases, with 6 bases of the junction left unmatched. Per the germline V gene, CDR1 is SGHRS and CDR2 is YFSETQ.

The V gene is TRBV18, the J gene TRBJ1-6; TRBD1 matches at 7 bases. The J segment lost 8 bases and the V segment lost 5 bases, leaving 9 bases of the junction unmatched. Germline V gives CDR1 KGHSH, CDR2 LQKENI. This CDR3 is built from 15 residues. The CDR3: CASSIAGQSDSPLHF. CDR3 nucleotide sequence: TGTGCCAGCTCAATAGCGGGACAGTCAGATTCACCCCTCCACTTT.

The chain employs TRBV11-2 and TRBJ2-3; TRBD2 agrees at 8 bases. From germline, CDR1 is SGHAT and CDR2 FQNNGV. The CDR3 contains 14 residues. V shed 5 bases and J 4 bases; nucleotides not matched to a gene: 5. The CDR3 is CASSPRGGPDTQYF. CDR3 in DNA: TGTGCCAGCAGCCCCCGGGGGGGCCCAGATACGCAGTATTTT.

This chain links TRBV9 with TRBJ1-1; 8 bases align to TRBD1. CDR1 SGDLS and CDR2 YYNGEE come from the germline V gene. The CDR3 runs 14 residues. With V trimmed by 1 base and J by 11 bases, 10 bases remained unmatched. CDR3 in amino acids: CASSVLEKDRAAFF. CDR3 coding DNA: TGTGCCAGCAGCGTATTGGAGAAGGACAGGGCCGCTTTCTTT.

This chain uses TRBV5-6 with TRBJ2-1; D unresolved. The CDR3 loop spans 16 amino acids. V was trimmed by 2 bases and J by 1 base, leaving 13 bases between them. Germline V gene lookup returns CDR1 SGHDT and CDR2 YYEEEE. The CDR3 is CASSFGLPISYNEQFF. CDR3 DNA sequence: TGTGCCAGCAGCTTTGGGCTTCCTATTTCCTACAATGAGCAGTTCTTC.

The chain joins TRBV4-1 to TRBJ2-1, with 10 bases aligning to TRBD2. Germline loops: CDR1 MGHRA, CDR2 YSYEKL. The CDR3 loop spans 15 amino acids. J gave up 5 bases and V 1 base, and 2 bases lay outside the gene matches. The CDR3, as DNA: TGCGCCAGCAGCCAAGTGCTAGCGGGGGACAATGAGCAGTTCTTC. The encoded protein is CASSQVLAGDNEQFF.

The chain couples TRBV20-1 to TRBJ1-1, with D hard to call. CDR1 DFQATT and CDR2 SNEGSKA come from the germline V gene (reference sequence). Trimming removed 7 bases at V and 5 bases at J, with 11 bases between. This CDR3 spans 11 amino acids. The CDR3 loop is CSVPRGTEAFF. The CDR3 bases are TGCAGTGTACCAAGAGGGACTGAAGCTTTCTTT.

The rearrangement uses TRBV24-1 and TRBJ1-3; 10 bases agree with TRBD1. The CDR3 is 16 amino acids. The germline V gene encodes CDR1 KGHDR and CDR2 SFDVKD. The junction had 10 bases not matched to a gene; V was cut back by 12 bases and J by 0 bases. The CDR3 protein is CAAGTGVPISGNTIYF. CDR3 sequence (DNA): TGTGCCGCCGGGACAGGGGTCCCTATCTCTGGAAACACCATATATTTT.

This clone was seen only a few times. This rearrangement joins TRBV9 to TRBJ2-2; 9 nucleotides align to TRBD2. The CDR3 runs 17 residues. From germline, CDR1 is SGDLS and CDR2 YYNGEE. V dropped 4 bases and J dropped 5; count of bases not matched to a gene: 12. CDR3 loop: CASSYPSAGGMTGELFF. The CDR3 nucleotides read TGTGCCAGCAGCTACCCTAGTGCGGGGGGGATGACCGGGGAGCTGTTTTTT.

The chain has TRBV7-2 and TRBJ1-5, with TRBD1 identical over 8 bases. Germline-derived CDR1 and CDR2 are SGHTA and FQGNSA. V was clipped by 3 bases and J by 10 bases; unmatched bases: 8. CDR3 length: 14 amino acids. The chain's CDR3 is CASSLVQGASPQHF. DNA of the CDR3: TGTGCCAGCAGCTTGGTCCAGGGGGCCTCACCCCAGCATTTT.

This chain joins TRBV20-1 and TRBJ2-5; D remains ambiguous. With 3 bases removed from V and 5 bases from J, the gap between germline ends came to 7 bases. This CDR3 contains 11 residues. CDR1 is DFQATT, CDR2 SNEGSKA, per germline (reference sequence). The CDR3 reads CSARLGETQYF. For the CDR3, the DNA is TGCAGTGCTAGGTTGGGCGAGACCCAGTACTTC.

This clone was seen a handful of times. The chain carries TRBV4-1 and TRBJ1-1, with TRBD1 as a possible D gene (5 bases). CDR1 and CDR2 (germline): MGHRA, YSYEKL. This CDR3 contains 15 residues. Trimming took off 1 base at V and 5 bases at J, with 14 bases between the two ends. The CDR3 region has the DNA TGCGCCAGCAGCCAAGTAGTCGCTCGGGGGACTGAAGCTTTCTTT. This encodes CASSQVVARGTEAFF.

This sequence joins TRBV11-2 and TRBJ2-7, with 9 bases matching TRBD1. Germline CDR1 is SGHAT and CDR2 is FQNNGV. There are 15 residues in the CDR3. Germline trimming cut 5 bases from V and 10 bases from J; bases unmatched to any gene: 15. CDR3 in DNA: TGTGCCAGCAGCGGTGGGACAGGGAATGTTCGGGGACAGTACTTC. As protein: CASSGGTGNVRGQYF.

J is TRBJ1-4 and V is TRBV6-5; no definite D call. This CDR3 region has 13 residues. Between the trimmed V and J ends, which lost 10 bases and 8 bases, there was a span of 17 bases. Germline CDR1 is MNHEY and CDR2 is SVGAGI. The CDR3 sequence is CATRGPQREKLFF. The CDR3 nucleotides read TGTGCCACCCGCGGGCCCCAGCGGGAAAAACTGTTTTTT.

The chain recombines TRBV25-1 with TRBJ1-4; 8 bases map to TRBD1. Trimming removed 3 bases from V and 7 bases from J; junction bases left unmatched: 7. This CDR3 comprises 15 residues. Germline loops: CDR1 MGHDK, CDR2 SYGVNS. CDR3 sequence: CASSDSGGIAEKLFF. The DNA of the CDR3 is TGTGCCAGCAGTGACTCAGGGGGCATTGCTGAAAAACTGTTTTTT.

The genes are TRBV5-1 and TRBJ2-2, with 9 nucleotides matching TRBD1. The CDR3 covers 15 residues. The V gene's germline CDR1 is SGHRS and CDR2 YFSETQ. The V and J ends lost 4 bases and 1 base, in that order; junction bases with no gene match: 2. The CDR3: CASSPDRGNTGELFF. CDR3 in DNA: TGCGCCAGCAGCCCGGACAGGGGGAACACCGGGGAGCTGTTTTTT.

This chain uses TRBV11-2 with TRBJ1-3; D might be TRBD1 (6 bases). This CDR3 region has 17 residues. Trimming cost V 6 bases and J 0 bases, with 18 bases left between them. Germline assignment: CDR1 SGHAT and CDR2 FQNNGV. CDR3 in amino acids: CASSPNPGHLSGNTIYF. In DNA, the CDR3 is TGTGCCAGCAGTCCAAACCCGGGACACCTCTCTGGAAACACCATATATTTT.

Turning to this clone: The junction departs from germline at one end; a sequencing error may be responsible. The rearrangement joins TRBV30 to TRBJ2-7, with D unresolved. This CDR3 has 12 residues. Germline V lookup: CDR1 GTSNPN, CDR2 SVGIG (reference sequence). In nucleotides, the CDR3 is TGTGCCTGGGGTGTGTACTCCTACGAGCAGTACTTC. It encodes CAWGVYSYEQYF.

This rearrangement joins TRBV7-9 to TRBJ1-2, with unresolved D. Trimming pared 0 bases from V and 0 bases from J, leaving 14 bases between. CDR1 and CDR2 from the germline V gene are SEHNR and FQNEAQ (reference sequence). CDR3 length equals 17 residues. This CDR3 reads CASSLAIGAGPNYGYTF. CDR3 DNA: TGTGCCAGCAGCTTAGCAATAGGCGCGGGCCCTAACTATGGCTACACCTTC.

The V call is TRBV30, the J call TRBJ1-2; 8 nucleotides align to TRBD1. Trimming removed 4 bases from V and 10 bases from J; junction bases left unmatched: 8. The germline V gene encodes CDR1 GTSNPN and CDR2 SVGIG (reference sequence). The CDR3 is made up of 12 amino acids. Here the CDR3 reads CAWNLYRGAYTF. As DNA, the CDR3 is TGTGCCTGGAATCTTTACAGGGGGGCCTACACCTTC.

This chain joins TRBV7-2 and TRBJ1-4; the D is unclear. This CDR3 comprises 16 residues. The V end lost 2 bases, the J end lost 1 base, and 11 bases lay between the germline ends. The V gene's germline CDR1 is SGHTA and CDR2 FQGNSA. In nucleotides, the CDR3 is TGTGCCAGCAGCTTAAGTCCGCGGGAAACTAATGAAAAACTGTTTTTT. As protein: CASSLSPRETNEKLFF.

The chain uses TRBV19 and TRBJ1-4; D perhaps matches TRBD1 (6 bases). Germline assignment: CDR1 LNHDA and CDR2 SQIVND (reference sequence). CDR3 size: 14 residues. V was shortened by 7 bases and J by 8 bases, with 17 bases between the two germline ends. CDR3 bases: TGTGCCAGTACCACAACAGGGTGGAACGAAAAACTGTTTTTT. Translation: CASTTTGWNEKLFF.

The chain has TRBV10-2 and TRBJ2-3; 7 bases map to TRBD2. Germline trimming cut 2 bases from V and 5 bases from J; bases unmatched to any gene: 10. Germline-derived CDR1 and CDR2 are WSHSY and SAAADI. The CDR3 covers 16 residues. CDR3 in DNA: TGCGCCAGCAGTGAGAGGGGAGGGTGGCTAGGAGATACGCAGTATTTT. The encoded protein is CASSERGGWLGDTQYF.